A selection of T cell receptor beta chains follows, all from one sample in a study of radiation and T cells in renal cell carcinoma. The method was immunoSEQ multiplex PCR; TCRdb's version includes in-frame clones alone and lacks a portion of them. The sample lists around 130,000 clones; about 88% were seen once. The starting material was blood, obtained from a patient whose treatment included radiotherapy and nephrectomy. The receptors stem from a woman in her 70s with renal cell carcinoma. Each CDR3 is given with its conserved first and last residue. Fields, in order: clone size, J gene, V gene, D gene, CDR3 protein, CDR3 DNA. The D gene is left open where the match is weak. Clone sizes are given selectively: once, few, many, or a class where the clone is expanded.

.	TRBJ1-1	TRBV7-9	.	CASSLAAGLNTEAFF	TGTGCCAGCAGCTTAGCGGCAGGCTTGAACACTGAAGCTTTCTTT
.	TRBJ2-5	TRBV9	TRBD2	CASSRRAGGPLPQETQYF	TGTGCCAGCAGCCGTAGGGCGGGGGGGCCCCTTCCCCAAGAGACCCAGTACTTC
.	TRBJ1-1	TRBV7-8	.	CASSFLPGHGANTEAFF	TGTGCCAGCAGCTTTCTTCCGGGACACGGAGCGAACACTGAAGCTTTCTTT
.	TRBJ2-7	TRBV7-9	TRBD2	CASSFSGGSTRRGSYEQYF	TGTGCCAGCAGCTTTAGCGGGGGATCCACCCGGCGCGGCTCCTACGAGCAGTACTTC
.	TRBJ2-3	TRBV7-2	.	CASSLAWASTDTQYF	TGTGCCAGCAGCTTAGCGTGGGCCTCCACAGATACGCAGTATTTT
once	TRBJ1-3	TRBV7-2	.	CASSRGGGNGNTIYF	TGTGCCAGCAGCCGAGGGGGGGGCAACGGAAACACCATATATTTT
.	TRBJ1-6	TRBV5-3	TRBD1	CARSGWTGEGSPLHF	TGTGCCAGAAGCGGGTGGACAGGCGAGGGTTCACCCCTCCACTTT
.	TRBJ2-7	TRBV7-8	TRBD1	CASSLDRGFSYEQYF	TGTGCCAGCAGCTTGGACAGGGGGTTCTCCTACGAGCAGTACTTC
.	TRBJ1-4	TRBV7-2	.	CASSPSRGNEKLFF	TGTGCCAGCAGCCCCTCGCGGGGTAATGAAAAACTGTTTTTT
.	TRBJ1-2	TRBV5-4	TRBD1	CASSLAGQGGRGYTF	TGTGCCAGCAGCTTGGCCGGACAGGGAGGAAGAGGCTACACCTTC
once	TRBJ2-5	TRBV15	TRBD1	CATSRPGQPETQYF	TGTGCCACCAGCAGACCGGGACAGCCAGAGACCCAGTACTTC
.	TRBJ1-1	TRBV27	.	CASRGGRSTKNTEAFF	TGTGCCAGCAGAGGAGGTCGGAGCACTAAGAACACTGAAGCTTTCTTT
.	TRBJ2-3	TRBV9	TRBD2	CASSVGGGAGTDTQYF	TGTGCCAGCAGCGTCGGCGGGGGGGCCGGGACAGATACGCAGTATTTT
.	TRBJ1-3	TRBV5-1	.	CASSPATVSGNTIYF	TGCGCCAGCAGCCCGGCGACTGTCTCTGGAAACACCATATATTTT
.	TRBJ1-5	TRBV15	.	CATSRGRQGYNQPQHF	TGTGCCACCAGCAGAGGACGTCAGGGGTACAATCAGCCCCAGCATTTT
once	TRBJ2-7	TRBV5-1	.	CASSLKSSYEQYF	TGCGCCAGCAGCTTAAAGAGCTCCTACGAGCAGTACTTC
.	TRBJ1-2	TRBV28	.	CATTLPAGNYGYTF	TGTGCCACCACTTTACCGGCAGGGAACTATGGCTACACCTTC
.	TRBJ2-4	TRBV4-3	TRBD2	CASSQALADVAKNIQYF	TGCGCCAGCAGCCAAGCCCTAGCGGATGTAGCCAAAAACATTCAGTACTTC
.	TRBJ1-2	TRBV28	.	CAADSNYGYTF	TGTGCCGCGGACAGTAACTATGGCTACACCTTC
.	TRBJ2-5	TRBV7-2	TRBD2	CASSLALAGGETQYF	TGTGCCAGCAGCTTAGCGCTTGCGGGGGGGGAGACCCAGTACTTC
.	TRBJ2-7	TRBV7-2	.	CASSLGNEQYF	TGTGCCAGCAGCTTGGGAAACGAGCAGTACTTC
.	TRBJ2-5	TRBV25-1	TRBD2	CASSGGGQLRETQYF	TGTGCCAGCAGTGGGGGGGGTCAATTACGGGAGACCCAGTACTTC
.	TRBJ2-7	TRBV5-1	TRBD2	CASSLAGGLNEQYF	TGCGCCAGCAGCTTAGCGGGGGGGCTGAACGAGCAGTACTTC
once	TRBJ1-5	TRBV5-1	TRBD1	CASSPQGLGQPQHF	TGCGCCAGCAGCCCACAGGGGTTGGGTCAGCCCCAGCATTTT
once	TRBJ2-1	TRBV10-3	.	CAISDVALAGGKDEQFF	TGTGCCATCAGTGACGTGGCGCTAGCAGGTGGGAAAGATGAGCAGTTCTTC
.	TRBJ2-3	TRBV4-3	.	CASSHASTDTQYF	TGCGCCAGCAGCCATGCTAGCACAGATACGCAGTATTTT
.	TRBJ1-2	TRBV20-1	.	CSAKDYGYTF	TGCAGTGCTAAGGACTATGGCTACACCTTC
.	TRBJ2-1	TRBV7-2	.	CASSYLLGREYNEQFF	TGTGCCAGCAGCTACCTACTTGGACGGGAATACAATGAGCAGTTCTTC
.	TRBJ1-1	TRBV7-9	.	CASSLYGNTEAFF	TGTGCCAGCAGCTTATACGGTAACACTGAAGCTTTCTTT
.	TRBJ1-5	TRBV28	TRBD1	CASTGKQGDNQPQHF	TGTGCCAGCACCGGAAAACAGGGGGACAATCAGCCCCAGCATTTT
.	TRBJ2-2	TRBV4-1	.	CASSQVFSGELFF	TGCGCCAGCAGCCAAGTGTTTTCCGGGGAGCTGTTTTTT
.	TRBJ1-2	TRBV10-3	.	CAISEIGGTAGYTF	TGTGCCATCAGTGAAATTGGGGGGACCGCTGGCTACACCTTC